These 31 T cell receptor beta chains originate from one sample sequenced in a study of blood T cell repertoires in COVID-19. Here immunoSEQ multiplex PCR was the method, and the copy in TCRdb shows in-frame clones only, minus some. The sample lists roughly 100,000 clones, 70% to 90% occurring once. The sample taken for sequencing was peripheral blood. The receptors were gathered from a man between 45 and 60 years old with active COVID-19.

Written as DNA, the CDR3 is TGTGCCAGCAGGTATAGGTTAGCGGGGCCTCCCACCTACGAGCAGTACTTC. Residues: CASRYRLAGPPTYEQYF. This chain connects TRBV2 to TRBJ2-7; 8 bases map to TRBD2. V gave up 6 bases and J gave up 2 bases; unmatched junction bases: 15. The CDR3 consists of 17 residues. Per germline, CDR1 SNHLY and CDR2 FYNNEI. Based on the CDR3 plus reference TRBV2 and TRBJ2-7, the full variable domain is EPEVTQTPSHQVTQMGQEVILRCVPISNHLYFYWYRQILGQKVEFLVSFYNNEISEKSEIFDDQFSVERPDGSNFTLKIRSTKLEDSAMYFCASRYRLAGPPTYEQYFGPGTRLTVT.

The chain combines TRBV18 with TRBJ2-2; D remains unclear. Trimming removed 6 bases at V and 3 bases at J, with 11 bases between. The germline V gene has CDR1 KGHSH and CDR2 LQKENI. The CDR3 loop spans 14 amino acids. CDR3 coding DNA: TGTGCCAGCTCCACCACCGCGTACACCGGGGAGCTGTTTTTT. Translation: CASSTTAYTGELFF.

This chain connects TRBV6-5 to TRBJ1-6; D gene uncertain. The CDR3 sequence is 14 residues long. The germline V and J ends were trimmed by 6 bases and 10 bases, with 16 bases remaining between them. Germline CDR1 MNHEY, CDR2 SVGAGI. This CDR3 is CASRPNMAGSPLHF. As DNA, the CDR3 is TGTGCCAGCAGGCCTAATATGGCAGGATCACCCCTCCACTTT.

V usage is TRBV27 and J usage is TRBJ2-7; D possibly corresponds to TRBD1 (6 bases). The CDR3 is 15 residues long. V gave up 4 bases and J gave up 2 bases, with 15 bases separating them. Germline V gives CDR1 MNHEY, CDR2 SMNVEV (reference sequence). Here the CDR3 reads CASSSTGAGAYEQYF. For the CDR3, the DNA is TGTGCCAGCAGTTCCACCGGGGCAGGGGCCTACGAGCAGTACTTC.

The chain combines TRBV12-5 with TRBJ1-2; D remains unclear. The V end lost 1 base, the J end lost 3 bases, and 12 bases lay between the germline ends. CDR1 LGHNT and CDR2 FRNRAP come from the germline V gene. The length of the CDR3 is 15 residues. The chain's CDR3 is CASGLGSRADYGYTF. The CDR3 nucleotides read TGTGCTAGTGGTTTGGGTTCCCGAGCTGACTATGGCTACACCTTC.

The gene calls are TRBV5-1 and TRBJ2-5; D may be TRBD2 (7 bases). This CDR3 is 13 amino acids long. Germline V gives CDR1 SGHRS, CDR2 YFSETQ. Trimming cost V 4 bases and J 4 bases, with 11 bases left between them. CDR3 bases: TGCGCCAGCAGCCCGGGGGGCCCAGAGACCCAGTACTTC. Translated: CASSPGGPETQYF.

V is TRBV19 and J is TRBJ1-4; D perhaps matches TRBD1 (6 bases). Germline CDR1 and CDR2: LNHDA and SQIVND (reference sequence). This CDR3 spans 12 amino acids. Trimming took off 3 bases at V and 8 bases at J, with 7 bases between the two ends. The CDR3 coding sequence is TGTGCCAGTAGTATCAGGGGCGAAAAACTGTTTTTT. Its translation: CASSIRGEKLFF. The entire variable domain, with the rest obtained from reference TRBV19 and TRBJ1-4, is as follows: DGGITQSPKYLFRKEGQNVTLSCEQNLNHDAMYWYRQDPGQGLRLIYYSQIVNDFQKGDIAEGYSVSREKKESFPLTVTSAQKNPTAFYLCASSIRGEKLFFGSGTQLSVL.

The V gene is TRBV7-8, the J gene TRBJ1-5; 7 nucleotides agree with TRBD1. Germline V gene lookup returns CDR1 SGHVS and CDR2 FQNEAQ. The CDR3 is 15 amino acids. V lost 3 bases to trimming and J lost 7 bases; unmatched junction nucleotides: 9. The CDR3 spells CASSLPGQSGQPQHF. The CDR3 region has the DNA TGTGCCAGCAGCTTGCCGGGACAGTCGGGCCAGCCCCAGCATTTT.

The V call is TRBV3-1 (or the pseudogene TRBV3-2), the J call TRBJ1-4, with a possible D match to TRBD1 (6 bases). Germline loops: CDR1 LGHDT, CDR2 YNNKEL (reference sequence). Trimming took off 3 bases at V and 10 bases at J, with 12 bases between the two ends. The CDR3 is made up of 13 amino acids. For the CDR3, the DNA is TGTGCCAGCAGCCAGGGTTTGGGGGCAAAACTGTTTTTT. Amino acids: CASSQGLGAKLFF.

A word on this clone: One end of the junction is discordant with germline, which a read error may explain. The chain combines TRBV7-7 with TRBJ2-3; maybe TRBD1 (5 bases). Per germline, CDR1 SSHAT and CDR2 FNYEAQ (reference sequence). The CDR3 is 14 residues long. The CDR3 bases are TGTGCTAGCAGCTTAGGCAGGGGCACAGATACGCAGTATTTT. Amino acids: CASSLGRGTDTQYF.

The chain links TRBV7-2 to TRBJ2-2; tentatively, D is TRBD1 (6 bases). This CDR3 has 15 amino acids. The V gene's germline CDR1 is SGHTA and CDR2 FQGNSA. V gave up 5 bases and J gave up 5 bases, with 15 bases separating them. CDR3 coding DNA: TGTGCCAGCAGCAAGACAGGCCCAGGGACCGGGGAGCTGTTTTTT. Encoded protein: CASSKTGPGTGELFF. Looking up the rest from reference TRBV7-2 and TRBJ2-2 gives the full variable domain: GAGVSQSPSNKVTEKGKDVELRCDPISGHTALYWYRQSLGQGLEFLIYFQGNSAPDKSGLPSDRFSAERTGGSVSTLTIQRTQQEDSAVYLCASSKTGPGTGELFFGEGSRLTVL.

The V and J genes are TRBV5-1 and TRBJ1-6; D not certain. The V end was cut by 1 base, the J end by 8 bases, with 7 bases between. Germline V CDR1 and CDR2: SGHRS, YFSETQ. This CDR3 is 13 amino acids long. The CDR3 bases are TGCGCCAGCAGCTTGTCAGTGGATTCACCCCTCCACTTT. Translating it yields CASSLSVDSPLHF.

The chain couples TRBV4-1 to TRBJ1-4, with D unresolved. The V gene's germline CDR1 is MGHRA and CDR2 YSYEKL. V gave up 4 bases and J gave up 0 bases, with 9 bases separating them. This CDR3 is 15 amino acids long. In DNA, the CDR3 is TGCGCCAGCAGCCCGGGGAGGGCAACTAATGAAAAACTGTTTTTT. Its protein product is CASSPGRATNEKLFF.

The rearrangement links TRBV12-3 or TRBV12-4 to TRBJ2-5, with a tentative D call TRBD2 (6 bases). Trimming shortened V by 8 bases and J by 6 bases, and 16 bases separated the two germline ends. CDR3 length equals 13 residues. The CDR3 reads CASSLPGRKTQYF. The CDR3 DNA sequence: TGTGCCAGCTCGCTCCCCGGGAGAAAGACCCAGTACTTC.

This clone was recorded only once. The gene calls are TRBV6-1 and TRBJ2-3; D unclear. Germline CDR1 is MNHNS and CDR2 is SASEGT. This CDR3 has 11 amino acids. Deletions cut 6 bases from V and 2 bases from J, with 3 bases between. In DNA form, the CDR3 reads TGTGCCAGCAGGTACACAGATACGCAGTATTTT. It is translated as CASRYTDTQYF.

The chain employs TRBV10-3 and TRBJ1-1, with TRBD1 as a possible D gene (6 bases). The CDR3 has 17 residues. Germline CDR1 and CDR2: ENHRY and SYGVKD. The V gene lost 2 bases and the J gene lost 0 bases, with 16 bases spanning the gap. The CDR3 coding sequence is TGTGCCATCAGTGAGCCACTCCCGGGACAATTGAACACTGAAGCTTTCTTT. Its protein is CAISEPLPGQLNTEAFF.

This clone was recorded at least ten times. This chain links TRBV18 with TRBJ2-7, with 10 bases that match TRBD1. The V and J ends lost 0 bases and 3 bases, in that order; junction bases with no gene match: 2. This CDR3 is built from 15 residues. The V gene's germline CDR1 is KGHSH and CDR2 LQKENI. This chain's CDR3 is CASSPPTGGLYEQYF. The CDR3 region has the DNA TGTGCCAGCTCACCACCGACAGGGGGCCTCTACGAGCAGTACTTC.

The chain uses TRBV5-1 and TRBJ2-3; TRBD1 matches at 8 bases. The CDR3 runs 15 residues. CDR1 SGHRS and CDR2 YFSETQ come from the germline V gene. V was pared by 6 bases and J by 4 bases, with 10 bases of the junction left unmatched. CDR3 bases: TGCGCCAGCAATCAGGGGGCCGGAGTTGCAGATACGCAGTATTTT. Translating gives CASNQGAGVADTQYF.

The chain recombines TRBV9 with TRBJ1-2; 11 bases match TRBD1. This CDR3 comprises 14 residues. From germline, CDR1 is SGDLS and CDR2 YYNGEE. V shed 3 bases, J shed 6 bases, and the junction held 4 bases outside the gene matches. The CDR3, as DNA: TGTGCCAGCAGCGCCGGACAGGGGGCTAATGGCTACACCTTC. Its protein product is CASSAGQGANGYTF.

The rearrangement joins TRBV4-3 to TRBJ2-7; the D gene is possibly TRBD1 (6 bases). V was trimmed by 0 bases and J by 2 bases, leaving 14 bases between them. This CDR3 has 16 amino acids. The germline gives CDR1 LGHNA, CDR2 YSLEER. DNA for the CDR3: TGCGCCAGCAGCCAAGATGGACCAGGGGTGGCCTACGAGCAGTACTTC. It codes for CASSQDGPGVAYEQYF.

The rearrangement joins TRBV7-2 to TRBJ2-3; D ambiguous. The CDR3 length is 14 residues. Trimming pared 1 base from V and 3 bases from J, leaving 8 bases between. Germline CDR1 reads SGHTA; CDR2 reads FQGNSA. The CDR3 DNA is TGTGCCAGCAGCTTAGAGCCACTAACAGATACGCAGTATTTT. This codes for CASSLEPLTDTQYF.

This chain connects TRBV25-1 to TRBJ2-7; 7 bases are shared with TRBD2. Germline V lookup: CDR1 MGHDK, CDR2 SYGVNS. The CDR3 spans 15 residues. The V segment lost 3 bases and the J segment 6 bases; nucleotides outside the gene matches: 11. The chain's CDR3 is CASSEVGGVRVEQYF. The CDR3 DNA is TGTGCCAGCAGTGAGGTGGGGGGGGTTCGGGTCGAGCAGTACTTC.

The chain combines TRBV5-1 with TRBJ1-2; 9 bases are a match to TRBD1. The germline gives CDR1 SGHRS, CDR2 YFSETQ. J was trimmed by 4 bases and V by 4 bases; bases with no gene match: 17. This CDR3 spans 18 amino acids. CDR3 sequence: CASSGTGTGYGLGYGYTF. In DNA form, the CDR3 reads TGCGCCAGCAGCGGGACCGGGACAGGGTATGGTCTCGGCTATGGCTACACCTTC.

This chain uses TRBV5-6 with TRBJ2-7, with 7 bases identical to TRBD1. V trimming: 2 bases; J trimming: 4 bases; junction bases outside the gene matches: 9. Germline lookup yields CDR1 SGHDT and CDR2 YYEEEE. The CDR3 is 15 amino acids. DNA for the CDR3: TGTGCCAGCAGCTTTCGTGGGACAGCCACTTACGAGCAGTACTTC. Its protein is CASSFRGTATYEQYF.

J is TRBJ2-5 and V is TRBV7-2, with 12 bases fitting TRBD2. This CDR3 is 15 amino acids long. Germline loops: CDR1 SGHTA, CDR2 FQGNSA. The ends lost 7 bases at V and 5 bases at J; junction bases unmatched: 8. This chain's CDR3 is CASTPTSGGGETQYF. CDR3 DNA: TGTGCCAGCACCCCGACTAGCGGGGGAGGGGAGACCCAGTACTTC.

The V gene is TRBV27, the J gene TRBJ1-2; the match to TRBD1 covers 10 bases. With 5 bases clipped from V and 4 bases from J, the junction kept 4 bases outside the gene matches. CDR3 size: 14 residues. Germline lookup yields CDR1 MNHEY and CDR2 SMNVEV (reference sequence). The CDR3 sequence is CASSPGQGVYGYTF. The CDR3, as DNA: TGTGCCAGCAGTCCCGGACAGGGGGTCTATGGCTACACCTTC.

The rearrangement joins TRBV5-5 to TRBJ2-2; a possible D gene is TRBD1 (6 bases). Germline V gene sequence: CDR1 SGHKS, CDR2 YYEKEE (reference sequence). The V end lost 7 bases, the J end lost 1 base, and 11 bases lay between the germline ends. The CDR3 contains 14 residues. CDR3 DNA: TGTGCCAGCGGCTGGACAGTGAACACCGGGGAGCTGTTTTTT. Translating gives CASGWTVNTGELFF.

This clone appeared a single time. The rearrangement links TRBV6-1 to TRBJ2-7; D uncertain. V shed 1 base and J shed 3 bases, with 7 bases lying between them. Germline V gene lookup returns CDR1 MNHNS and CDR2 SASEGT. CDR3 length: 13 amino acids. The CDR3 DNA sequence: TGTGCCAGCAGTGAAGGGCCGTACTACGAGCAGTACTTC. Residues: CASSEGPYYEQYF.

The V and J genes are TRBV29-1 and TRBJ1-3; the D gene is possibly TRBD1 (5 bases). V was clipped by 4 bases and J by 0 bases, with 7 bases between them. The CDR3 is made up of 13 amino acids. Germline V gene lookup returns CDR1 SQVTM and CDR2 ANQGSEA. CDR3 loop: CSVGRGSGNTIYF. The DNA for the CDR3 is TGCAGCGTTGGGAGGGGCTCTGGAAACACCATATATTTT.

The chain joins TRBV11-3 to TRBJ1-5; TRBD1 is a possible D gene (6 bases). Trimming cost V 4 bases and J 7 bases, with 17 bases left between them. The length of the CDR3 is 15 residues. From germline, CDR1 is SGHNT and CDR2 YENEEA. Here the CDR3 reads CASSSIGQYRQPQHF. In DNA form, the CDR3 reads TGTGCCAGCAGCTCAATTGGACAGTATCGGCAGCCCCAGCATTTT.

This sequence joins TRBV28 and TRBJ1-2, with D possibly TRBD1 on 5 matching bases. V gave up 2 bases and J gave up 2 bases, with 9 bases separating them. CDR3 length: 14 residues. From germline, CDR1 is MDHEN and CDR2 SYDVKM. The CDR3 spells CASSLGAGNYGYTF. The CDR3 DNA reads TGTGCCAGCAGTTTAGGGGCTGGGAACTATGGCTACACCTTC.